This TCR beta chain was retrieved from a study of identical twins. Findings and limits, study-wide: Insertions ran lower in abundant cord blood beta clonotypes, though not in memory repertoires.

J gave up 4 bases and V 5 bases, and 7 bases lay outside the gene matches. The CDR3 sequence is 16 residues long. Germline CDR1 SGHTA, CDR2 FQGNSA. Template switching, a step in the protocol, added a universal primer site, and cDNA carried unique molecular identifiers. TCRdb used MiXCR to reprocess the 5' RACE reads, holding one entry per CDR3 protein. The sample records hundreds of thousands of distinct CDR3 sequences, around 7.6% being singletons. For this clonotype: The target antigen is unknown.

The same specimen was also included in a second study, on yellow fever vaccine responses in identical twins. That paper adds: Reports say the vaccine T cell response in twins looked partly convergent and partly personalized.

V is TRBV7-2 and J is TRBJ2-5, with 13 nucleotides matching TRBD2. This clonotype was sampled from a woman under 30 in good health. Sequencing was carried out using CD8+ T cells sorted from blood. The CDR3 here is CASSGGLAGVGETQYF. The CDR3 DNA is TGTGCCAGCAGCGGTGGACTAGCGGGGGTGGGAGAGACCCAGTACTTC. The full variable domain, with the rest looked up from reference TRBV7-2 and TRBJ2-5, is GAGVSQSPSNKVTEKGKDVELRCDPISGHTALYWYRQSLGQGLEFLIYFQGNSAPDKSGLPSDRFSAERTGGSVSTLTIQRTQQEDSAVYLCASSGGLAGVGETQYFGPGTRLLVL.